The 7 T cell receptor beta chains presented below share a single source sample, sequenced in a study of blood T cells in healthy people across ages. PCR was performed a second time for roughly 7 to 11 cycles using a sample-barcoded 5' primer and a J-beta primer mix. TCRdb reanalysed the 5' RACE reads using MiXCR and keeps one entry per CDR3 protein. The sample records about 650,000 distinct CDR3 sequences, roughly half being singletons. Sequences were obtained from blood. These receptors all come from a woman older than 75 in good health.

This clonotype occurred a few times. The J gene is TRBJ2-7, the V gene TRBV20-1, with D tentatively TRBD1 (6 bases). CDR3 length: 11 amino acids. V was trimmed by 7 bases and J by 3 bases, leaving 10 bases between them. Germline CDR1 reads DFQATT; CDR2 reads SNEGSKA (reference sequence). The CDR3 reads CSGPGVYEQYF. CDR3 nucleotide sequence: TGCAGTGGTCCAGGGGTCTACGAGCAGTACTTC.

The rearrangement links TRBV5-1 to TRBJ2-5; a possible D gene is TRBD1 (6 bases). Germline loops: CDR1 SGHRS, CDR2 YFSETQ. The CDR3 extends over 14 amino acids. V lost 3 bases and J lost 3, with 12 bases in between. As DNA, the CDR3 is TGCGCCAGCAGCTGGGGACACCGCGAAGAGACCCAGTACTTC. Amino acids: CASSWGHREETQYF.

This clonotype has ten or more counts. DNA of the CDR3: TGCGCCAGCAGCTTGGCAGGACGGTCTCAGCAGTTCTTC. Residues: CASSLAGRSQQFF. The chain carries TRBV5-1 and TRBJ2-1; no definite D call. The CDR3 extends over 13 amino acids. Germline values: CDR1 SGHRS, CDR2 YFSETQ. Trimming left V 0 bases short and J 11 bases short, with 12 bases between.

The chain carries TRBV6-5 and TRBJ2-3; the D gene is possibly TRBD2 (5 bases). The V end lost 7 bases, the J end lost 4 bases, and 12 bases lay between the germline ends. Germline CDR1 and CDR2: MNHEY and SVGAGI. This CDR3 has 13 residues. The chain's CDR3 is CASTPPGSDTQYF. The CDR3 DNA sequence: TGTGCCAGCACTCCACCGGGGTCAGATACGCAGTATTTT.

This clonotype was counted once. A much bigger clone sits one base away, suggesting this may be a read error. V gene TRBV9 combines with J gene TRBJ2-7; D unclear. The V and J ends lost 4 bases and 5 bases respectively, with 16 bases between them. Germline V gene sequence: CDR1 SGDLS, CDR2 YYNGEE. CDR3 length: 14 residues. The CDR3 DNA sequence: TGTGCCAGCAGCCCCGCAGGAATCGCCCACGAGCAGTACTTC. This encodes CASSPAGIAHEQYF.

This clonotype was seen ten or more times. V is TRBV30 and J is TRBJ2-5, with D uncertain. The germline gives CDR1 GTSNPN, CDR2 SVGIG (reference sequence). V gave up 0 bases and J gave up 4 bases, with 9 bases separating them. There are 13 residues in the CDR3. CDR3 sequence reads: CAWSVNSGETQYF. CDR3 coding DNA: TGTGCCTGGAGTGTAAATTCAGGAGAGACCCAGTACTTC.

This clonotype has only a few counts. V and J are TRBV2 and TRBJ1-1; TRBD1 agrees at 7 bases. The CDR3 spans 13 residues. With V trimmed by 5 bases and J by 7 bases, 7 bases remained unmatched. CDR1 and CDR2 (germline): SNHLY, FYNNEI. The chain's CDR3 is CASSSYRGGEAFF. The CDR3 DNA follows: TGTGCCAGCAGTTCCTACAGGGGTGGTGAAGCTTTCTTT. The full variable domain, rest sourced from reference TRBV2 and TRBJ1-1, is EPEVTQTPSHQVTQMGQEVILRCVPISNHLYFYWYRQILGQKVEFLVSFYNNEISEKSEIFDDQFSVERPDGSNFTLKIRSTKLEDSAMYFCASSSYRGGEAFFGQGTRLTVV.